These T cell receptor beta chains were read from a single sample in a study of shared clonotypes between healthy human individuals. The repertoire was sequenced with immunoSEQ multiplex PCR; TCRdb's copy has only in-frame clones and lacks some. The top ten hold roughly 1.5% of the sample, which has over a million clones, about 77% seen once. Sequenced sample: memory CD4+ T cells sorted from blood. These receptors were taken from a man aged 18 to 29 in good health. Each CDR3 is given with its conserved first and last residue. A D gene is named only where the DNA matches it firmly. Size is omitted from some rows. Given values are once, few, many or a class for expanded clones.

d_gene	abundance	j_gene	v_gene	CDR3aa	CDR3nt
-	-	TRBJ2-6	TRBV9	CASSVETAGANVLTF	TGTGCCAGCAGCGTAGAAACAGCTGGGGCCAACGTCCTGACTTTC
-	-	TRBJ2-3	TRBV7-2	CASTPWGSSTDTQYF	TGTGCCAGCACCCCCTGGGGGTCTAGCACAGATACGCAGTATTTT
-	-	TRBJ2-3	TRBV28	CASSLLSGGADTQYF	TGTGCCAGCAGTTTATTGTCGGGGGGCGCAGATACGCAGTATTTT
-	few	TRBJ1-1	TRBV28	CASVGDTEAFF	TGTGCCAGCGTTGGGGACACTGAAGCTTTCTTT
-	-	TRBJ2-2	TRBV7-3	CASSPGAGVPGELFF	TGTGCCAGCAGCCCAGGGGCAGGGGTCCCCGGGGAGCTGTTTTTT
-	-	TRBJ1-4	TRBV5-1	CASRKDSTNEKLFF	TGCGCCAGCAGAAAGGATTCAACTAATGAAAAACTGTTTTTT
TRBD1	-	TRBJ1-2	TRBV7-2	CASSLVRQGARGYTF	TGTGCCAGCAGCTTAGTGAGACAGGGGGCTAGAGGCTACACCTTC
-	-	TRBJ1-5	TRBV5-1	CASTKGRGQPQHF	TGCGCCAGCACCAAAGGGAGGGGTCAGCCCCAGCATTTT
TRBD1	-	TRBJ2-7	TRBV15	CATSRDSALGQGRNEQYF	TGTGCCACCAGCAGAGATTCTGCTTTGGGACAGGGGCGGAACGAGCAGTACTTC
TRBD2	-	TRBJ2-1	TRBV5-5	CASGRTSGRGEQFF	TGTGCCTCGGGTAGGACTAGCGGGAGAGGTGAGCAGTTCTTC
TRBD1	-	TRBJ2-3	TRBV19	CASKGAGTDTQYF	TGTGCCAGTAAGGGGGCGGGCACAGATACGCAGTATTTT
-	-	TRBJ2-1	TRBV7-2	CASSLAWGSYNEQFF	TGTGCCAGCAGCTTAGCGTGGGGGAGCTACAATGAGCAGTTCTTC
-	many	TRBJ1-4	TRBV19	CASSPRASKGPGEKLFF	TGTGCCAGTAGTCCCCGGGCATCGAAGGGCCCTGGCGAAAAACTGTTTTTT
-	-	TRBJ2-2	TRBV18	CASSQVTGELFF	TGTGCCAGCTCACAAGTCACCGGGGAGCTGTTTTTT
-	-	TRBJ2-3	TRBV9	CASSVGVFRTDTQYF	TGTGCCAGCAGCGTAGGAGTCTTCCGCACAGATACGCAGTATTTT
-	few	TRBJ1-2	TRBV6-5	CATTRRDRRHGYTF	TGTGCCACCACTAGGAGGGACCGCAGACATGGCTACACCTTC
TRBD1	few	TRBJ1-1	TRBV7-2	CASARDRAEAFF	TGTGCCAGCGCCCGGGACAGGGCTGAAGCTTTCTTT